Following are 9 T cell receptor beta chains from one sample sequenced in a study of CD8+CD57+ T cells in acquired aplastic anemia. The template for TCR beta VDJ and CDR3 sequence profiling was genomic DNA. MiXCR was run by TCRdb on the reads, yielding one entry per CDR3 protein. The sample yields about 270,000 distinct CDR3 sequences, 45% to 65% seen once. Sequenced material: sorted CD4+, CD8+, or CD8+CD57+ T cells (not recorded which) from PBMCs. Source of these receptors: a human donor with severe aplastic anemia or a healthy control (not recorded which).

This clonotype came up many times. One end of the junction fails to match germline, which may point to a read error. The chain employs TRBV2 and TRBJ1-1, with D possibly matching TRBD1 (5 bases). CDR1 SNHLY and CDR2 FYNNEI come from the germline V gene. CDR3 size: 13 residues. The CDR3 here is CAGRDRLNTEAFF. CDR3 sequence (DNA): TGTGCCGGCAGAGACAGACTAAACACTGAAGCTTTCTTT.

This clonotype was detected ten times or more. The gene calls are TRBV6-6 and TRBJ1-4, with unresolved D. V was clipped by 6 bases and J by 0 bases, with 17 bases between them. Germline CDR1 is MNHNY and CDR2 is SVGAGI (reference sequence). The CDR3 consists of 17 residues. CDR3 residues: CASSGFGMGTTNEKLFF. Written as DNA, the CDR3 is TGTGCCAGCAGCGGATTCGGAATGGGTACAACTAATGAAAAACTGTTTTTT.

The chain uses TRBV5-1 and TRBJ2-7; D remains ambiguous. The last part of the DNA fits TRBJ2-5 better; the J call may be wrong. The CDR3 spans 14 residues. In germline, CDR1 is SGHRS, CDR2 YFSETQ. The CDR3 protein is CASSPGRTGETQYF. CDR3 bases: TGCGCCAGCAGCCCCGGAAGAACCGGAGAGACCCAGTACTTC.

The rearrangement uses TRBV5-1 and TRBJ2-3; 9 bases are a match to TRBD1. The V gene's germline CDR1 is SGHRS and CDR2 YFSETQ. V lost 4 bases and J lost 6; bases outside the gene matches: 3. This CDR3 is 13 amino acids long. CDR3 residues: CASSVGTGDTQYF. The CDR3 DNA reads as TGCGCCAGCAGCGTTGGGACAGGGGATACGCAGTATTTT.

This clonotype has just a few counts. DNA for the CDR3: TGTGCCAGTCGTCAGGGGGCCCATGGCTACACCTTC. Translated, it gives CASRQGAHGYTF. This chain links TRBV7-9 with TRBJ1-2, with 8 bases fitting TRBD1. The trim removed 9 bases at V and 6 bases at J, leaving 6 bases unmatched. The germline V gene encodes CDR1 SEHNR and CDR2 FQNEAQ (reference sequence). CDR3 length: 12 residues.

In this sample, this clonotype turned up many times. The chain couples TRBV20-1 to TRBJ2-7; TRBD2 aligns across 9 bases. With V trimmed by 0 bases and J by 7 bases, 13 bases remained unmatched. The CDR3 spans 16 residues. Germline CDR1 reads DFQATT; CDR2 reads SNEGSKA (reference sequence). The CDR3 nucleotides are TGCAGTGCTAGAGATCCTGGGCTCCTAGCGGGGATTGAGCAGTACTTC. Its translation: CSARDPGLLAGIEQYF.

This clonotype was recorded at least ten times. The rearrangement links TRBV4-2 to TRBJ2-7; 8 bases are a match to TRBD2. The germline V gene has CDR1 LGHNA and CDR2 YNFKEQ. Unmatched junction bases numbered 9, after V lost 1 base and J lost 7 bases. The CDR3 consists of 15 residues. CDR3 loop: CASSQVEGTREEQYF. The DNA for the CDR3 is TGTGCCAGCAGCCAAGTGGAGGGGACTAGGGAAGAGCAGTACTTC.

The chain links TRBV2 to TRBJ2-7; 10 nucleotides match TRBD2. CDR3 size: 16 residues. The germline gives CDR1 SNHLY, CDR2 FYNNEI. With 1 base clipped from V and 2 bases from J, the junction kept 5 bases outside the gene matches. This CDR3 is CASSEVAGGATYEQYF. For the CDR3, the DNA is TGTGCCAGCAGTGAAGTAGCGGGGGGTGCCACCTACGAGCAGTACTTC.

The chain uses TRBV20-1 and TRBJ1-1; 10 bases match TRBD1. Germline V gene data show CDR1 as DFQATT and CDR2 as SNEGSKA (reference sequence). The CDR3 is made up of 15 amino acids. With V trimmed by 5 bases and J by 10 bases, 16 bases remained unmatched. CDR3 sequence reads: CSAPRTRTGGVRAFF. CDR3 sequence (DNA): TGCAGTGCTCCGCGGACAAGGACAGGGGGTGTGAGAGCTTTCTTT.